This paragraph covers one T cell receptor (beta chain) sequence. Antigen: not known. TCRdb recomputed calls from the RT-PCR reads with MiXCR, one row per CDR3 protein. The profile shows about 650,000 distinct CDR3 sequences, 13% to 15% of them singletons. The germline CDR1 and CDR2 sequences are KGHSH and LQKENI. This CDR3 region has 17 residues. With 3 bases clipped from V and 2 bases from J, the junction kept 7 bases outside the gene matches. The entry originates in a study of response to subunit inactivated influenza vaccine. Findings of the study overall: There was a suggestion from the authors that each seasonal influenza vaccination recruits few new T cells.

The material sequenced was PBMCs from blood, taken around 15 days before vaccination. The chain recombines TRBV18 with TRBJ2-2, with TRBD2 matching over 9 bases. This clonotype originated in a man aged 45-65 years who received an inactivated influenza vaccine. CDR3 bases: TGTGCCAGCTCACCTAGGACGACTAGCGGCAACACCGGGGAGCTGTTTTTT. It codes for CASSPRTTSGNTGELFF.